Given below is one TCR beta chain in context. Cohort assignment relied on participant-reported clinical history. The data originate from a study of blood T cell repertoires in COVID-19. TCRdb's table, derived via immunoSEQ multiplex PCR, lists solely in-frame clones and lacks some. The data contain roughly 200,000 clones, roughly nine tenths of them singletons. The V and J ends lost 3 bases and 4 bases respectively, with 9 bases between them. This CDR3 contains 14 residues. Germline V gene lookup returns CDR1 WSHSY and CDR2 SAAADI. The V gene is TRBV10-2, the J gene TRBJ1-4; D ambiguous. This TCR came from a woman aged 45-65 years in a cohort exposed to, infected with or recovered from COVID-19 (not recorded which). What was sequenced was PBMCs or T cells enriched from blood (not recorded which). The CDR3 loop is CASSESVYNEKLFF. The CDR3 coding sequence is TGCGCCAGCAGTGAATCAGTTTATAATGAAAAACTGTTTTTT.